Listed below are T cell receptor beta chains from one sample, sequenced in a study of blood T cell repertoires in COVID-19. The data were produced by immunoSEQ multiplex PCR, yet TCRdb's version contains in-frame clones alone and is incomplete. The table records 250,000 to 350,000 clones, over 75% of them present only once. Sequencing used peripheral blood. The source of these receptors is a woman between 50 and 59 years old who had recovered from COVID-19. Both conserved end residues are part of each CDR3. The D gene is left open where the match is weak. Expanded clones are given a class, and other clones once, few, many or no size at all.

.	TRBJ2-6	TRBV28	.	TGTGCCAGCAGTGCCGGACAGTTGAGGGCCAACGTCCTGACTTTC	CASSAGQLRANVLTF
.	TRBJ1-1	TRBV3-1/TRBV3-2	.	TGTGCCAGCAGCCAGTCACGCTCTACGGAAGCTTTCTTT	CASSQSRSTEAFF
TRBD1	TRBJ1-2	TRBV28	once	TGTGCCAGCACCGGGGACAGCTATGGCTACACCTTC	CASTGDSYGYTF
TRBD1	TRBJ2-7	TRBV5-1	.	TGCGCCAGCAGCTTGTTCCCTGGACAGGGGGCCTACGAGCAGTACTTC	CASSLFPGQGAYEQYF
.	TRBJ1-2	TRBV21-1	.	TGTGCCAGCGGGGTGACAGGTTGTAGAGGCTACACCTTC	CASGVTGCRGYTF
TRBD1	TRBJ2-7	TRBV6-6	.	TGTGCCAGCACAGAAACCGGGACAGGACCCTACGAGCAGTACTTC	CASTETGTGPYEQYF
.	TRBJ2-2	TRBV7-2	few	TGTGCCAGCACCGACACCGGGGAGCTGTTTTTT	CASTDTGELFF
.	TRBJ1-2	TRBV29-1	.	TGCAGCGTTGGAGGACAGTATGGCTACACCTTC	CSVGGQYGYTF
TRBD1	TRBJ1-1	TRBV5-1	.	TGCGCCAGCAGCCAGGACAGGGTGAACACTGAAGCTTTCTTT	CASSQDRVNTEAFF
TRBD2	TRBJ2-1	TRBV28	.	TGTGCCACCTGGGGAGCGGGGGACTTATACAATGAGCAGTTCTTC	CATWGAGDLYNEQFF
.	TRBJ2-5	TRBV28	.	TGTGCCAGCAGTTTGAGCGCTTCGATGACCCAGTACTTC	CASSLSASMTQYF
.	TRBJ1-2	TRBV30	once	TGTGCCTGGAGTGTAGGGCCTCGGGGGGGCTACACCTTC	CAWSVGPRGGYTF
TRBD2	TRBJ2-5	TRBV9	.	TGTGCCAGCAGCGGAATAGCGGGGGGGGAAGAGACCCAGTACTTC	CASSGIAGGEETQYF
.	TRBJ2-1	TRBV2	.	TGTGCCAGCAGTGAAAGGTCGTACCGTCCAGGGGCCTACAATGAGCAGTTCTTC	CASSERSYRPGAYNEQFF
TRBD1	TRBJ2-2	TRBV5-4	.	TGTGCCAGCAGCTTGGACAGGGGGTTCACCGGGGAGCTGTTTTTT	CASSLDRGFTGELFF
.	TRBJ1-4	TRBV7-9	few	TGTGCCAGCAGCTTCGGGTACGGCGAGAATGAAAAACTGTTTTTT	CASSFGYGENEKLFF
.	TRBJ2-3	TRBV6-5	few	TGTGCCAGCAGGACAGACAGGCGAACAGATACGCAGTATTTT	CASRTDRRTDTQYF
.	TRBJ1-4	TRBV7-3	.	TGTGCCAGCAGCTTAGGACTTACTAATGAAAAACTGTTTTTT	CASSLGLTNEKLFF
.	TRBJ2-3	TRBV7-9	.	TGTGCCAGCAGCTTAGGGGGGGAAGATACGCAGTATTTT	CASSLGGEDTQYF
.	TRBJ1-1	TRBV5-4	.	TGTGCCAGCAGCTCGGGACTATCCCGCACTGAAGCTTTCTTT	CASSSGLSRTEAFF
.	TRBJ2-7	TRBV7-8	few	TGTGCCAGCAGCCCCCGTACAGGGTTTGGCTACGAGCAGTACTTC	CASSPRTGFGYEQYF
.	TRBJ1-3	TRBV14	.	TGTGCCAGCAGCCGCGCCACCCTGGCTGGAAACACCATATATTTT	CASSRATLAGNTIYF
TRBD1	TRBJ2-7	TRBV4-1	.	TGCGCCAGCAGCCAAGTGACAGGGGGATCCTACGAGCAGTACTTC	CASSQVTGGSYEQYF
TRBD1	TRBJ1-5	TRBV4-3	.	TGCGCCAGCAGCCGCGACAGGGGTGAGCCCCAGCATTTT	CASSRDRGEPQHF
TRBD1	TRBJ1-1	TRBV28	.	TGTGCCAGTCCCGACAGGGACACTGAAGCTTTCTTT	CASPDRDTEAFF
.	TRBJ2-2	TRBV19	.	TGTGCCTCCTTAGGGGGATCGCACGGGGAGCTGTTTTTT	CASLGGSHGELFF
TRBD2	TRBJ2-3	TRBV6-2/TRBV6-3	.	TGTGCCAGCAGTAGTAGCGGGGTGAGCACAGATACGCAGTATTTT	CASSSSGVSTDTQYF
.	TRBJ2-7	TRBV11-2	.	TGTGCCAGCAGGCAATCCCAGGCGGGGCGGGAGCAGTACTTC	CASRQSQAGREQYF
.	TRBJ1-1	TRBV3-1/TRBV3-2	once	TGTGCCAGCGCGGAGCGACAGGTCATGAACACTGAAGCTTTCTTT	CASAERQVMNTEAFF
TRBD2	TRBJ2-2	TRBV29-1	.	TGCAGCGTTGTGGCGGGAGGGCCAAGAACCGGGGAGCTGTTTTTT	CSVVAGGPRTGELFF
.	TRBJ2-3	TRBV7-2	.	TGTGCCAGCAGCTCCGCCCTACTTGTTACGCAGTATTTT	CASSSALLVTQYF
TRBD1	TRBJ1-1	TRBV7-9	.	TGTGCCAGCAGCGCAATTACCGGGACAGGGGTAACTTTCTTT	CASSAITGTGVTFF
TRBD1	TRBJ1-6	TRBV5-6	.	TGTGCCAGCAGCAGGGACAGGGAACTGGGTAATTCACCCCTCCACTTT	CASSRDRELGNSPLHF
.	TRBJ2-7	TRBV18	.	TGTGCCAGCTCACCTCGCAGTTACGAGCAGTACTTC	CASSPRSYEQYF
.	TRBJ2-2	TRBV10-2	once	TGCGCCAGCACTTCGCGGGGAACCGGGGAGCTGTTTTTT	CASTSRGTGELFF
TRBD1	TRBJ1-1	TRBV3-1/TRBV3-2	few	TGTGCCAGCAGCCCGCCGACAGGGTTGGCTGAAGCTTTCTTT	CASSPPTGLAEAFF
.	TRBJ1-2	TRBV10-3	few	TGTGCCATCAGTCAATCCGGGACACCGTCTCACTATGGCTACACCTTC	CAISQSGTPSHYGYTF
TRBD2	TRBJ2-1	TRBV24-1	.	TGTGCCACCAAAGCGGGGGGGCAGAATGAGCAGTTCTTC	CATKAGGQNEQFF
.	TRBJ2-3	TRBV7-2	.	TGTGCCAGCAGCTCTAGCGTCGATACGCAGTATTTT	CASSSSVDTQYF
TRBD1	TRBJ1-5	TRBV19	.	TGTGCCAGCAGCACTCTCGGGACAGCTAGCAATCAGCCCCAGCATTTT	CASSTLGTASNQPQHF
TRBD2	TRBJ2-1	TRBV2	.	TGTGCCAGCAGTCCCGGGACTAGCAATGAGCAGTTCTTC	CASSPGTSNEQFF
TRBD2	TRBJ2-3	TRBV7-2	.	TGTGCCAGCACCGTAGCGGGAGTGGCAGATACGCAGTATTTT	CASTVAGVADTQYF
.	TRBJ2-5	TRBV5-5	.	TGTGCCAGCAGCCAAGTAGGATACCGGGAGGAGACCCAGTACTTC	CASSQVGYREETQYF
TRBD1	TRBJ1-5	TRBV9	.	TGTGCCAGCAGTAGTACAGGGGGCGGTCAGCCCCAGCATTTT	CASSSTGGGQPQHF
.	TRBJ1-6	TRBV11-2	.	TGTGCCAGCAGCGCAAGACAGAGCTCCTATAATTCACCCCTCCACTTT	CASSARQSSYNSPLHF
.	TRBJ1-5	TRBV25-1	.	TGTGCCAGCAGTGAGGGCCCCAATCAGCCCCAGCATTTT	CASSEGPNQPQHF